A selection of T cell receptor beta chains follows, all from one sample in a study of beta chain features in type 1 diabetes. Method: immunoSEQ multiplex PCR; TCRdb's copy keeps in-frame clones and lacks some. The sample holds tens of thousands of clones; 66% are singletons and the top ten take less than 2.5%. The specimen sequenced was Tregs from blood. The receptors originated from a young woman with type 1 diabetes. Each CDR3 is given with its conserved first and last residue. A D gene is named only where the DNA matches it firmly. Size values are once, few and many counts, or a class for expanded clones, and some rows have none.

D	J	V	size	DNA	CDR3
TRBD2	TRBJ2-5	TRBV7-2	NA	TGTGCCAGCAGCTGGAGACTAGCGGGATTCCAAGAGACCCAGTACTTC	CASSWRLAGFQETQYF
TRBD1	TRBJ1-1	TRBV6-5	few	TGTGCCAGCAGGCTACAGGGGGCTGGCACTGAAGCTTTCTTT	CASRLQGAGTEAFF
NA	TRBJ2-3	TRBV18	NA	TGTGCCAGCTCACCACAGACTCACACAGATACGCAGTATTTT	CASSPQTHTDTQYF
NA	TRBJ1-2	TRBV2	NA	TGTGCCATAAACAAGGGGGGCTACACCTTC	CAINKGGYTF
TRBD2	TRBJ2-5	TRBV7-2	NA	TGTGCCAGCACCTTGACTAGCGGATGGTACCAAGAGACCCAGTACTTC	CASTLTSGWYQETQYF
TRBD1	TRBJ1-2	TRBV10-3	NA	TGTGCCATCAGTGGGTCCGTTCGAACAGGGGTATTTTATGGCTACACCTTC	CAISGSVRTGVFYGYTF
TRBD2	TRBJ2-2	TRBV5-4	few	TGTGCCAGCAGCTTGGGACTAGCGGGCCCCGGGGAGCTGTTTTTT	CASSLGLAGPGELFF
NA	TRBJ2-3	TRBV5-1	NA	TGCGCCAGCAGCTTCCTGGCTGGCGGGATCTACACAGATACGCAGTATTTT	CASSFLAGGIYTDTQYF
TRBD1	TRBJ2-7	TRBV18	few	TGTGCCAGCTCACCACCGGGGACAGGGAGTAAGTACTTC	CASSPPGTGSKYF
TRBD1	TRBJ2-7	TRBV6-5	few	TGTGCCAGCAGTCCAACAGGGGGGAGCTCCTACGAGCAGTACTTC	CASSPTGGSSYEQYF
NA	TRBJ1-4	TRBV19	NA	TGTGCCAGTAGTATTCTATCGGCGACCGGGAGGGGTGGAACTAATGAAAAACTGTTTTTT	CASSILSATGRGGTNEKLFF
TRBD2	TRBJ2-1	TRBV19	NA	TGTGCCAGCCGGGGGGGGTTAAGCTCCTACAATGAGCAGTTCTTC	CASRGGLSSYNEQFF
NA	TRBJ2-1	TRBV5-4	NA	TGTGCCAGCAGCTCAACACTAGTAGCTGTAAACAATGAGCAGTTCTTC	CASSSTLVAVNNEQFF
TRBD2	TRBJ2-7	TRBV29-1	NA	TGCAGCGTTAAGGCGGGACTAGCGGGGGGATCCTACGAGCAGTGCTTC	CSVKAGLAGGSYEQCF
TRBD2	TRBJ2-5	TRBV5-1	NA	TGCGCCAGCAGCAACGCCCCCACTAGCGGCCAAGAGACCCAGTACTTC	CASSNAPTSGQETQYF
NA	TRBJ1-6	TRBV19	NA	TGTGCCAGTAGTCCACCGGGCGCAGGGTTAAGTGATTCACCCCTCCACTTT	CASSPPGAGLSDSPLHF
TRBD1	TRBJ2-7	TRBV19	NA	TGTGCCAGTAGCCGTACAGGGGGAACCTACGAGCAGTACTTC	CASSRTGGTYEQYF
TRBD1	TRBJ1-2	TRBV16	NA	TGTGCCAGCAGCCAATACCCTGGGACAGTGATTAACTATGGTTACACCTTC	CASSQYPGTVINYGYTF
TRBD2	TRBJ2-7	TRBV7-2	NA	TGTGCCAGCAGCTTAGAACTAGCGGCCTACGAGCAGTACTTC	CASSLELAAYEQYF
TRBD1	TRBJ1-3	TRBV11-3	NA	TGTGCCAGCAGCTTAGTAGGGGGCGCCGGAAACACCATATATTTT	CASSLVGGAGNTIYF
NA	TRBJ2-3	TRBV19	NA	TGTGCCAGTAGTATATCGCCCAGGGGCACAGATACGCAGTATTTT	CASSISPRGTDTQYF
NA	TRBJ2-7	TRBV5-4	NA	TGTGCCAGCAGCAAGGGTGGCGGGGCAAGCTCCTACGAGCAGTACTTC	CASSKGGGASSYEQYF
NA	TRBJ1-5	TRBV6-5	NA	TGTGCCAGCAGTTACCGTCCTAGACAGCCCCAGCATTTT	CASSYRPRQPQHF
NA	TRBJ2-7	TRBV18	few	TGTGCCAGCTCCCCGTCGAGAGGGCGGACCTACGAGCAGTACTTC	CASSPSRGRTYEQYF
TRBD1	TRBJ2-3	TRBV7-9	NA	TGTGCCAGCAGCTCCACGGGACAGATATCTAGCACAGATACGCAGTATTTT	CASSSTGQISSTDTQYF
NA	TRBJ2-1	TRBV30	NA	TGTGCCTGGAGCCTGGGGAGCTACAATGAGCAGTTCTTC	CAWSLGSYNEQFF
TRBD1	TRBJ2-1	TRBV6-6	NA	TGTGCCAGCAGTTTACAGGGGTGGTCCTACAATGAGCAGTTCTTC	CASSLQGWSYNEQFF
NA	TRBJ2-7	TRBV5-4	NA	TGTGCCAGCAGCGCGCGGAGCGCCTCAGCCTACGAGCAGTACTTC	CASSARSASAYEQYF
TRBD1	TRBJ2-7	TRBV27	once	TGTGCCAGTAGGGACAGGGATTTCGAGCAGTACTTC	CASRDRDFEQYF
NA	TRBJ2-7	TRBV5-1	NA	TGCGCCAGCAGCTTGGCCGAGGGGGTGTGGAGCGAGCAGTACTTC	CASSLAEGVWSEQYF
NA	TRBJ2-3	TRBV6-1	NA	TGTGCCAGCAGTCTCATTAGTTCGGATACGCAGTATTTT	CASSLISSDTQYF
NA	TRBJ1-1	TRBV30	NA	TGTGCCTGGAGTCCCTTCCTGGATGTAGTAGATAGCGGCACTGAAGCTTTCTTT	CAWSPFLDVVDSGTEAFF
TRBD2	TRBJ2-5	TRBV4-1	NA	TGCGCCAGCAGCCAAGGTCGCGGGGGGGCCTTAAAGACCCAGTACTTC	CASSQGRGGALKTQYF
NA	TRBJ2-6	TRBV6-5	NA	TGTGCCAGCATTCCGGGCTCTGGGGCCAACGTCCTGACTTTC	CASIPGSGANVLTF
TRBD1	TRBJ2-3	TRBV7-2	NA	TGTGCCAGCCTGGACAGGGGAAATACAGATACGCAGTATTTT	CASLDRGNTDTQYF
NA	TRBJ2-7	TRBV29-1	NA	TGCAGCGTGTGGGGGGGGCTAGGATACGAGCAGTACTTC	CSVWGGLGYEQYF
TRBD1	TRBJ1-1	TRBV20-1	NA	TGCAGTGCCATCGGACAGGGGATTGCTTTCTTT	CSAIGQGIAFF
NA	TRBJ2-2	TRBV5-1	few	TGCGCCAGCAGCTTGGACCGGGCCCCGGGAAGGGAGCTGTTTTTT	CASSLDRAPGRELFF
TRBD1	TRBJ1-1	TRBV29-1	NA	TGCAGTGCTGCCGACAGGGTGGTATTGAACACTGAAGCTTTCTTT	CSAADRVVLNTEAFF
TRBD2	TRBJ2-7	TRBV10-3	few	TGTGCCATTCAGGGCGTAGCGGGGGCGACCTACGAGCAGTACTTC	CAIQGVAGATYEQYF
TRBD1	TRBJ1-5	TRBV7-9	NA	TGTGCCAGCAGCAAGGGGACAGGGCAGGGAAGTCAGCCCCAGCATTTT	CASSKGTGQGSQPQHF
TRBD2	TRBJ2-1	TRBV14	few	TGTGCCAGCAGCCCTCGACTAGCGGGAGGATTTGCCGGCGGGGAGCAGTTCTTC	CASSPRLAGGFAGGEQFF
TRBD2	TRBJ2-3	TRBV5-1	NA	TGCGCCAGCAGCGGGACTAGGAGCGCAGATACGCAGTATTTT	CASSGTRSADTQYF
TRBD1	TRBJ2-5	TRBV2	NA	TGTGCCAGCAGTTCGGACAGGCAAGAGACCCAGTACTTC	CASSSDRQETQYF
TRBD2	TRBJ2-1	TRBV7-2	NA	TGTGCCAGCAGCAGGCAGGGTAGCGGGACATACAATGAGCAGTTCTTC	CASSRQGSGTYNEQFF
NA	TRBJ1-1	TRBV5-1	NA	TGCGCCAGCAGCCCCGGAGGTACAGAGGCTGAAGCTTTCTTT	CASSPGGTEAEAFF
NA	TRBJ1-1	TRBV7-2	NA	TGTGCCAGCAGCCCCAGTACAGGGTACACTGAAGCTTTCTTT	CASSPSTGYTEAFF
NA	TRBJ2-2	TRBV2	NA	TGTGCCAGCAGTGTTAGGGCCCCGGGGACCGGGGAGCTGTTTTTT	CASSVRAPGTGELFF
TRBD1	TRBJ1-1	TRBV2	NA	TGTGCCAGCGTGGACAGGGAGGCTGAAGCTTTCTTT	CASVDREAEAFF